Many counts were recorded for the clone carrying this T cell receptor beta chain. The germline CDR1 and CDR2 sequences are SGHVS and FNYEAQ. This CDR3 has 16 amino acids. Germline trimming cut 5 bases from V and 0 bases from J; bases unmatched to any gene: 4. This record comes from a study of T cells in Graves' hyperthyroidism and ophthalmopathy. Diagnoses rested on clinical symptoms, serum thyroxine and TRAb, thyroid ultrasound and orbital computed tomography. Amplified TCR beta CDR3 regions came from RNA transcripts. HTBI primers were the set used in a first-round RT-PCR of the TCR CDR3. One entry per CDR3 protein, called by TCRdb with MiXCR from the multiplex PCR reads. Altogether hundreds of thousands of distinct CDR3 sequences are present, about 45% being singletons, with the ten largest covering approximately 7.2%.

The rearrangement links TRBV7-6 to TRBJ1-3; 10 positions match TRBD1. This sequence was found in an adult man with Graves' disease, either hyperthyroidism or ophthalmopathy (not recorded which). Sequenced material: peripheral blood or thyroid tissue (not recorded which). The CDR3: CASSKGQGGSGNTIYF. The CDR3 DNA reads TGTGCCAGCAGCAAAGGACAGGGGGGCTCTGGAAACACCATATATTTT.